Following are 8 T cell receptor beta chains from one sample sequenced in a study of T-cell memory formation after mild COVID-19. TCRdb itself ran the 5' RACE reads through MiXCR, one entry per CDR3 protein. This table has some 490,000 distinct CDR3 sequences, roughly 20% appearing once. The sequenced material came from PBMCs or a T cell subset sorted from them (not recorded which). The receptors come from an adult woman who had mild COVID-19 (a few samples of this study predate the infection). Cell type and time point are not known.

V gene TRBV20-1 combines with J gene TRBJ1-6; TRBD1 is a possible D gene (6 bases). In germline, CDR1 is DFQATT, CDR2 SNEGSKA (reference sequence). Trimming cost V 1 base and J 7 bases, with 11 bases left between them. The CDR3 spans 14 residues. The CDR3 reads CSARGPTGNSPLHF. CDR3 bases: TGCAGTGCTAGAGGCCCTACAGGGAATTCACCCCTCCACTTT.

The chain recombines TRBV25-1 with TRBJ2-7, with D unclear. From germline, CDR1 is MGHDK and CDR2 SYGVNS. This CDR3 is 14 amino acids long. The germline V and J ends were trimmed by 1 base and 0 bases, with 7 bases remaining between them. The CDR3, as DNA: TGTGCCAGCAGTGAATTAGGCAGCTCCTACGAGCAGTACTTC. Translating it yields CASSELGSSYEQYF.

J is TRBJ1-1 and V is TRBV29-1; no reliable D call. Trimming cost V 4 bases and J 5 bases, with 2 bases left between them. Germline CDR1 reads SQVTM; CDR2 reads ANQGSEA. The CDR3 length is 9 residues. CDR3 region: CSVGTEAFF. The CDR3 DNA follows: TGCAGCGTTGGGACTGAAGCTTTCTTT.

The chain couples TRBV15 to TRBJ1-1, with a possible D match to TRBD1 (6 bases). The CDR3 covers 18 residues. Trimming took 2 bases from V and 2 from J, leaving 21 bases between them. Germline values: CDR1 LNHNV, CDR2 YYDKDF (reference sequence). The chain's CDR3 is CATSRRDRGGSPNTEAFF. The CDR3 nucleotides read TGTGCCACCAGCAGAAGAGATCGGGGGGGCTCCCCTAACACTGAAGCTTTCTTT.

The chain couples TRBV12-3 or TRBV12-4 to TRBJ1-2; no clear D gene. CDR3 length: 10 residues. Trimming took off 4 bases at V and 7 bases at J, with 4 bases between the two ends. Here the CDR3 reads CASSSRGYTF. The CDR3 DNA reads TGTGCCAGCAGTTCTCGTGGCTACACCTTC.

The DNA for the CDR3 is TGTGCCAGCAGTCGTCGGGGTATTGCCAAAAACATTCAGTACTTC. It is translated as CASSRRGIAKNIQYF. The chain uses TRBV25-1 and TRBJ2-4, with D perhaps matching TRBD2 (5 bases). Looked up from germline, CDR1 is MGHDK and CDR2 is SYGVNS. The CDR3 runs to 15 residues. V lost 5 bases to trimming and J lost 1 base, with 12 bases between them.

The rearrangement uses TRBV12-5 and TRBJ2-1; possible D gene TRBD2, 6 bases. Per the germline V gene, CDR1 is LGHNT and CDR2 is FRNRAP. The CDR3 consists of 14 residues. The V end was cut by 3 bases, the J end by 1 base, with 7 bases between. The CDR3 loop reads CASGFSGSYNEQFF. CDR3 coding DNA: TGTGCTAGTGGTTTCAGCGGGTCCTACAATGAGCAGTTCTTC.

The chain uses TRBV6-5 and TRBJ1-4; TRBD1 aligns across 7 bases. Germline CDR1 and CDR2: MNHEY and SVGAGI. The V and J ends lost 7 bases and 5 bases, in that order; junction bases with no gene match: 7. The CDR3 has 14 amino acids. CDR3 sequence reads: CASKLTGANEKLFF. The CDR3 DNA is TGTGCCAGCAAACTCACAGGGGCAAATGAAAAACTGTTTTTT.